There are many counts of the clone carrying this TCR beta chain. Antigen: not known. The data are from a study of T cells in Graves' hyperthyroidism and ophthalmopathy. Findings and caveats of the study: Median prediction lead before ophthalmopathy onset was six to eight months with the model. Researchers found most expanded thyroid clonotypes above 0.001 in blood as well.

Each diagnosis was grounded in clinical symptoms, serum thyroxine and TRAb, thyroid ultrasound, and orbital computed tomography. V was shortened by 5 bases and J by 7 bases, with 11 bases between the two germline ends. There are 11 residues in the CDR3. Per germline, CDR1 SQVTM and CDR2 ANQGSEA. Amplified TCR beta CDR3 regions came from RNA transcripts. The HTBI set primed first-round TCR CDR3 RT-PCR. A single record per CDR3 protein comes from TCRdb applying MiXCR to the multiplex PCR reads. This sample has some 570,000 distinct CDR3 sequences; 14% occur once, and the top ten carry roughly 7.7%. The sample consisted of blood. The source of this sequence is a woman aged 18-29 years with Graves' ophthalmopathy. The genes are TRBV29-1 and TRBJ1-1, with unresolved D. The CDR3 sequence: CSVSDRHEAFF. The CDR3 nucleotides read TGCAGCGTTTCGGACCGACATGAAGCTTTCTTT.